The rows below give T cell receptor beta chains drawn from one sample of a study of shared clonotypes between healthy human individuals. Repertoires were generated with immunoSEQ multiplex PCR, while TCRdb's copy carries only in-frame clones and drops some. The table includes 2 million to 2.5 million clones, 93% detected once. Sequencing was done on a sample of naive CD4+ T cells from PBMCs. The receptor source for this set is a young man in good health. Some clones in this sample may be carry-over from other donors' samples. Both conserved end residues are part of each CDR3. D genes are given only for firm matches. Not every row has a clone size; where given, it reads once, few, many or a size class.

J	size	V	D	CDR3	DNA
TRBJ2-7	.	TRBV28	TRBD1	CATKQGANLEQYF	TGTGCCACCAAACAGGGGGCAAATCTCGAGCAGTACTTC
TRBJ1-1	.	TRBV28	.	CASSSPHGSTEAFF	TGTGCCAGCAGCTCCCCCCATGGAAGCACTGAAGCTTTCTTT
TRBJ2-7	.	TRBV16	.	CASSQSTRAGYEQYF	TGTGCCAGCAGCCAATCTACCCGGGCAGGGTACGAGCAGTACTTC
TRBJ1-5	.	TRBV15	TRBD1	CATATGGAGNQPQHF	TGTGCCACCGCGACAGGGGGCGCGGGCAATCAGCCCCAGCATTTT
TRBJ2-7	.	TRBV7-9	TRBD2	CASTVGEGYEQYF	TGTGCCAGCACCGTCGGGGAGGGCTACGAGCAGTACTTC
TRBJ2-3	.	TRBV5-1	.	CASSFSGLDMNTQYF	TGCGCCAGCAGCTTTTCGGGGCTGGACATGAATACGCAGTATTTT
TRBJ2-7	.	TRBV6-5	.	CASSRTVTYEQYF	TGTGCCAGCAGTCGGACAGTTACCTACGAGCAGTACTTC
TRBJ2-1	.	TRBV6-5	TRBD2	CASSRGFGTSNEQFF	TGTGCCAGCTCCCGTGGTTTCGGGACTAGCAATGAGCAGTTCTTC
TRBJ2-1	.	TRBV19	.	CASRESRSSYNEQFF	TGTGCCAGTAGGGAAAGTAGAAGCTCCTACAATGAGCAGTTCTTC
TRBJ1-3	.	TRBV11-2	.	CASSPRGPLPGASGNTIYF	TGTGCCAGCAGCCCCCGGGGGCCTCTCCCAGGGGCCTCTGGAAACACCATATATTTT
TRBJ2-7	.	TRBV6-5	.	CASRGARPYEQYF	TGTGCCAGCAGAGGGGCGCGGCCCTACGAGCAGTACTTC
TRBJ1-4	.	TRBV5-1	.	CASSLARATNEKLFF	TGCGCCAGCAGCTTGGCTAGGGCAACTAATGAAAAACTGTTTTTT
TRBJ2-3	.	TRBV9	.	CASSVRGEGTDTQYF	TGTGCCAGCAGCGTAAGGGGGGAGGGCACAGATACGCAGTATTTT
TRBJ2-1	.	TRBV11-2	TRBD2	CASSSLTSGNYNEQFF	TGTGCCAGCAGCTCTTTGACTAGCGGGAACTACAATGAGCAGTTCTTC
TRBJ2-2	.	TRBV29-1	.	CSAGTSHTGELFF	TGCAGCGCTGGGACTTCGCACACCGGGGAGCTGTTTTTT
TRBJ2-1	.	TRBV9	.	CASSVGYRAGNRQFF	TGTGCCAGCAGCGTAGGGTACAGGGCGGGAAACCGACAGTTCTTC
TRBJ2-1	.	TRBV4-1	TRBD1	CASSQDRTGSSYNEQFF	TGCGCCAGCAGCCAAGATAGGACAGGGAGCTCCTACAATGAGCAGTTCTTC
TRBJ1-1	.	TRBV7-3	.	CASSLRGGQNTEAFF	TGTGCCAGCAGCTTAAGGGGGGGACAGAACACTGAAGCTTTCTTT
TRBJ2-6	once	TRBV9	.	CATGLGATGANVLTF	TGTGCCACCGGGCTGGGGGCCACTGGGGCCAACGTCCTGACTTTC
TRBJ1-2	.	TRBV18	.	CASSPTGDYGYTF	TGTGCCAGCTCGCCAACCGGGGACTATGGCTACACCTTC
TRBJ2-2	.	TRBV4-1	TRBD1	CASSLLSGTENTGELFF	TGCGCCAGCAGCCTTCTGAGTGGGACAGAGAACACCGGGGAGCTGTTTTTT
TRBJ2-3	.	TRBV11-2	.	CASTQTPGHSTDTQYF	TGTGCCAGCACCCAAACCCCCGGACACAGCACAGATACGCAGTATTTT
TRBJ2-7	few	TRBV9	TRBD2	CASSPYRLAGFYEQYF	TGTGCCAGCAGCCCCTATAGACTAGCGGGTTTCTACGAGCAGTACTTC
TRBJ2-1	.	TRBV2	TRBD2	CASGTSGNEQFF	TGTGCCAGCGGGACTAGCGGGAACGAGCAGTTCTTC
TRBJ2-7	.	TRBV28	.	CASSLSGFRSSYEQYF	TGTGCCAGCAGTTTATCGGGGTTCCGGAGCTCCTACGAGCAGTACTTC
TRBJ2-1	.	TRBV7-6	TRBD2	CASSRRTGTSGRVSYNEQFF	TGTGCCAGCAGCCGACGCACCGGGACTAGCGGGAGGGTCTCCTACAATGAGCAGTTCTTC
TRBJ2-5	.	TRBV7-9	TRBD1	CASSRGTGEETQYF	TGTGCCAGCAGCAGAGGGACAGGGGAAGAGACCCAGTACTTC
TRBJ2-5	.	TRBV28	.	CASSLWQGGQETQYF	TGTGCCAGCAGTTTATGGCAGGGGGGTCAAGAGACCCAGTACTTC
TRBJ1-2	.	TRBV15	TRBD1	CATSRDRTGASYGYTF	TGTGCCACCAGCAGAGATCGTACAGGGGCCTCCTATGGCTACACCTTC
TRBJ1-1	.	TRBV27	.	CASSVTGPNTEAFF	TGTGCCAGCAGTGTGACGGGGCCGAACACTGAAGCTTTCTTT
TRBJ1-1	.	TRBV25-1	TRBD1	CASSQGAETEAFF	TGTGCCAGCAGTCAGGGGGCGGAGACTGAAGCTTTCTTT
TRBJ2-1	.	TRBV12-5	TRBD2	CASGLRLAGVGEQFF	TGTGCTAGTGGTCTTCGACTAGCGGGAGTTGGTGAGCAGTTCTTC
TRBJ2-1	once	TRBV9	.	CASSFESSSYNEQFF	TGTGCCAGCAGTTTTGAGTCCAGCTCCTACAATGAGCAGTTCTTC
TRBJ2-1	once	TRBV6-6	TRBD2	CASRTSGRGNEQFF	TGTGCCAGCAGAACCAGCGGGAGGGGCAATGAGCAGTTCTTC
TRBJ2-7	.	TRBV10-3	TRBD2	CAISVGGGGQEQYF	TGTGCCATCAGTGTAGGCGGGGGGGGCCAAGAGCAGTACTTC
TRBJ1-5	.	TRBV28	TRBD1	CASTVGGTGSLSNQPQHF	TGTGCCAGCACCGTTGGTGGGACAGGGAGCCTTAGCAATCAGCCCCAGCATTTT
TRBJ2-3	.	TRBV29-1	.	CSGRAAQVTDTQYF	TGCAGCGGGCGAGCGGCCCAAGTCACAGATACGCAGTATTTT
TRBJ1-1	.	TRBV6-5	.	CASSYGWERRYTEAFF	TGTGCCAGCAGTTACGGATGGGAGCGGAGGTACACTGAAGCTTTCTTT
TRBJ2-1	.	TRBV7-2	TRBD2	CASSPGTSGTINQFF	TGTGCCAGCAGCCCAGGGACTAGCGGGACCATAAATCAGTTCTTC
TRBJ1-5	.	TRBV6-5	TRBD1	CASRTGQDNQPQHF	TGTGCCAGCAGAACGGGACAGGACAATCAGCCCCAGCATTTT
TRBJ2-1	.	TRBV6-1	.	CASSQRSSYNEQFF	TGTGCCAGCAGTCAGCGTAGCTCCTACAATGAGCAGTTCTTC
TRBJ1-3	.	TRBV6-1	.	CASSEVSDSGNTIYF	TGTGCCAGCAGTGAAGTCAGCGACTCTGGAAACACCATATATTTT
TRBJ1-4	.	TRBV28	.	CASSPPAAPNEKLFF	TGTGCCAGCAGTCCCCCAGCAGCCCCTAATGAAAAACTGTTTTTT
TRBJ2-5	.	TRBV28	TRBD1	CASSTATGGGGETQYF	TGTGCCAGCAGTACCGCGACAGGGGGAGGAGGAGAGACCCAGTACTTC
TRBJ1-1	.	TRBV18	.	CASSPQGRMNTEAFF	TGTGCCAGCTCACCACAAGGTCGGATGAACACTGAAGCTTTCTTT
TRBJ2-7	.	TRBV6-1	.	CASSGVAFSSYEQYF	TGTGCCAGCAGTGGTGTAGCGTTCAGCTCCTACGAGCAGTACTTC
TRBJ2-3	.	TRBV6-5	TRBD1	CASRRGTGPDTQYF	TGTGCCAGCAGACGCGGGACAGGGCCAGATACGCAGTATTTT
TRBJ1-1	.	TRBV11-1	.	CASSLSANTEAFF	TGTGCCAGCAGCTTATCAGCGAACACTGAAGCTTTCTTT
TRBJ2-1	.	TRBV28	.	CASRDYNEQFF	TGTGCCAGCAGAGATTACAATGAGCAGTTCTTC
TRBJ2-5	.	TRBV7-2	.	CASSLETPLGGGETQYF	TGTGCCAGCAGCTTAGAAACCCCTTTAGGGGGAGGAGAGACCCAGTACTTC